Detailed here is one T cell receptor (beta chain). Its antigen is not known. This sample was taken from a study of siplizumab effects on memory and regulatory T cells. Each sample contributed around 10^5 TCR templates to the assay. The repertoire was sequenced with immunoSEQ multiplex PCR; TCRdb's copy has only in-frame clones and lacks some. The repertoire holds tens of thousands of clones, with roughly 94% as singletons. General study findings and limits: Neither a naive nor a memory phenotype was assignable to roughly 75-97% of proliferating CD4+ or CD8+ clones. Suppressive capability of dividing Tregs from siplizumab cultures went unverified.

The TCR sequence derives from a human donor in good health. Material: CD8+ T cells sorted from blood.

The CDR3 DNA follows: TGTGCCAGCAGTTACTGGGACAGGGCATCCAACAATGAGCAGTTCTTC. It encodes CASSYWDRASNNEQFF. The chain is built from TRBV6-5 and TRBJ2-1, with 9 bases lining up with TRBD1. This CDR3 contains 16 residues. The V gene's germline CDR1 is MNHEY and CDR2 SVGAGI. J was trimmed by 5 bases and V by 1 base; bases with no gene match: 6.